A single TCR beta chain is shown here with its context. Within the sample, other DNA sequences also encode this same CDR3. A deep-level run was used for the assay. In the study's own analysis: Sequence data from immunoSEQ were junction-only and lacked quality scores; consequently, filtering differed. The protocol was immunoSEQ multiplex PCR, while the TCRdb copy is restricted to in-frame clones and leaves out a portion. The D gene and trimming were derived from the DNA, and the V and J assignments and clone size from that table. Of about 1.1 million clones listed, 77% were seen once; the top ten hold almost 0.9%. Trimming took 2 bases from V and 4 from J; bases not matched to a gene: 2. Per the germline V gene, CDR1 is SGHRS and CDR2 is YFSETQ. The CDR3 runs to 13 residues. This sample stems from a study of shared clonotypes between healthy human individuals. For the study at large: Donors were a couple of women and a few men aged 18 to 49.

This clonotype was obtained from a man between 18 and 29 years old in good health. Some clones in this sample may be carry-over from other donors' samples. Sequenced sample: memory CD4+ T cells from PBMCs. Specified subset: CD45RA-negative fraction. The gene calls are TRBV5-1 and TRBJ2-7, with 8 bases aligning to TRBD1. CDR3 residues: CASSLQGGYEQYF. CDR3 nucleotide sequence: TGCGCCAGCAGCTTACAGGGGGGATACGAGCAGTACTTC.